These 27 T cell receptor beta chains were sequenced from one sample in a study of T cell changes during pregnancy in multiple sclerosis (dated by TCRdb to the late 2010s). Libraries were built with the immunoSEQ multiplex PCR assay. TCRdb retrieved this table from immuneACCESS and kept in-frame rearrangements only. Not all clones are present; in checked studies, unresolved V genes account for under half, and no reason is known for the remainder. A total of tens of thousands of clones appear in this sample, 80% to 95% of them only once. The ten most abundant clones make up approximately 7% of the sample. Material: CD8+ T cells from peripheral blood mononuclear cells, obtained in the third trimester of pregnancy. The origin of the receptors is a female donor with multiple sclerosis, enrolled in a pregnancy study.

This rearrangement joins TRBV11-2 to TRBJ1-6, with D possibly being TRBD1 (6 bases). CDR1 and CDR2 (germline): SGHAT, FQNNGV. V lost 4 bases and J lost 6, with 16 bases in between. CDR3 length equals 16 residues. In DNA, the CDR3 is TGTGCCAGCAGCTCCTACAGGGAGTTCGGTAATTCACCCCTCCACTTT. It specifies CASSSYREFGNSPLHF.

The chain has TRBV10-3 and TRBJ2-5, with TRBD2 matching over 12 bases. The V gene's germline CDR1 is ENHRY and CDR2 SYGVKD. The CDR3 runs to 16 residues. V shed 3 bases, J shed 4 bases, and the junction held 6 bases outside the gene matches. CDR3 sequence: CAISEPASGGGETQYF. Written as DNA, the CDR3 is TGTGCCATCAGTGAACCGGCTAGCGGGGGGGGAGAGACCCAGTACTTC.

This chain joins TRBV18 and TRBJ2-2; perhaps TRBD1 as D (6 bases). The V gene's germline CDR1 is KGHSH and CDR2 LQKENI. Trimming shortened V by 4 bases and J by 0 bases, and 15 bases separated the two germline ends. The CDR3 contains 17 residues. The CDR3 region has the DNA TGTGCCAGCTCACTCTACGCGACAGGATCGAACACCGGGGAGCTGTTTTTT. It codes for CASSLYATGSNTGELFF.

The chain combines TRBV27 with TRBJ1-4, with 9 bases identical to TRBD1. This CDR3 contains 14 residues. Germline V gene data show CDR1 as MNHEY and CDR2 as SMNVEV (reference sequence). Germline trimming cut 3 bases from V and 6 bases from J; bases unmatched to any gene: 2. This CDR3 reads CASSFNRGHEKLFF. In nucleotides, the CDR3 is TGTGCCAGCAGTTTTAACAGGGGGCATGAAAAACTGTTTTTT.

The CDR3 region is CASNQGGGQPQHF. CDR3 DNA sequence: TGTGCCAGCAACCAAGGGGGCGGGCAGCCCCAGCATTTT. The chain recombines TRBV7-2 with TRBJ1-5; 7 bases agree with TRBD1. CDR1 and CDR2 (germline): SGHTA, FQGNSA. CDR3 size: 13 residues. V lost 7 bases and J lost 7; bases outside the gene matches: 7.

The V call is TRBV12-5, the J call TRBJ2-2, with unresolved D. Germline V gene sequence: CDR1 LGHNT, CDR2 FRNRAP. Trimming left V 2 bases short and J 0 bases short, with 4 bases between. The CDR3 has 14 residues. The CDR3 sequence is CASGLSANTGELFF. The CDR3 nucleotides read TGTGCTAGTGGTTTGTCAGCGAACACCGGGGAGCTGTTTTTT.

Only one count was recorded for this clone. Here the CDR3 reads CASSLGYARQETQYF. The CDR3 DNA is TGTGCCAGCAGCTTAGGATACGCCCGGCAAGAGACCCAGTACTTC. The V call is TRBV7-6, the J call TRBJ2-5; D is uncertain. The ends were cut back, 1 base at V and 2 bases at J, with 11 bases in the middle. In germline, CDR1 is SGHVS, CDR2 FNYEAQ. CDR3 length equals 15 residues.

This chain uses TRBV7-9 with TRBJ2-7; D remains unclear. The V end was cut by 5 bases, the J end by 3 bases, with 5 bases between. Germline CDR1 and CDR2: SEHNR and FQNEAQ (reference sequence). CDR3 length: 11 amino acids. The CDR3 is CASSPGYEQYF. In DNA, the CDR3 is TGTGCCAGCAGCCCGGGCTACGAGCAGTACTTC.

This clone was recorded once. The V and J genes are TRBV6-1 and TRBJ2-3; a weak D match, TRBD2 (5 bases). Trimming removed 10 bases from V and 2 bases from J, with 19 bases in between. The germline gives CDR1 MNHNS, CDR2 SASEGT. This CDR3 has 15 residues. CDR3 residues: CATHPPGYPTDTQYF. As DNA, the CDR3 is TGTGCCACTCATCCCCCGGGATACCCCACAGATACGCAGTATTTT.

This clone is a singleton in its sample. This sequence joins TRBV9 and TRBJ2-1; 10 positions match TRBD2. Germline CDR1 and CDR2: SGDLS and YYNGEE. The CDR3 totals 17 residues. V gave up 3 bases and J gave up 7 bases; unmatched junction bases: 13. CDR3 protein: CASSEGVTSGAGNEQFF. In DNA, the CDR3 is TGTGCCAGCAGCGAGGGAGTAACTAGCGGGGCTGGGAATGAGCAGTTCTTC.

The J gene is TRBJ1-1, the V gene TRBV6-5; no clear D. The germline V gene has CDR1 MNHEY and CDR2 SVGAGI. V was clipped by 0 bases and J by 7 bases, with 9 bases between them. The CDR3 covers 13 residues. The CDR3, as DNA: TGTGCCAGCAGTTACTCGAGGGCCCGTGAAGCTTTCTTT. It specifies CASSYSRAREAFF.

The CDR3, as DNA: TGTGCCAGCAGTTTTGAGGGGGCCAACGTCCTGACTTTC. It yields the protein CASSFEGANVLTF. The rearrangement joins TRBV28 to TRBJ2-6; D is ambiguous. CDR1 is MDHEN, CDR2 SYDVKM, per germline. Trimming removed 3 bases from V and 4 bases from J, with 4 bases in between. The CDR3 consists of 13 residues.

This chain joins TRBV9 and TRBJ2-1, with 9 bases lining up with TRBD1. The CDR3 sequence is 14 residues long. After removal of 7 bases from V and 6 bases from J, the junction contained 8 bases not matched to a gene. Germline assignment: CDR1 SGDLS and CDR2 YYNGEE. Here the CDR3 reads CASGGGTGINEQFF. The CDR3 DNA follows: TGTGCCAGCGGGGGGGGGACAGGGATCAATGAGCAGTTCTTC.

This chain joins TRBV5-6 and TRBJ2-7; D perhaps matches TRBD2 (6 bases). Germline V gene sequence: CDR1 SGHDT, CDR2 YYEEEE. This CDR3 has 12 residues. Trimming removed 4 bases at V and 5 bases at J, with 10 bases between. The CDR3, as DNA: TGTGCCAGCAGCCTATCGGGGGACGAGCAGTACTTC. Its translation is CASSLSGDEQYF.

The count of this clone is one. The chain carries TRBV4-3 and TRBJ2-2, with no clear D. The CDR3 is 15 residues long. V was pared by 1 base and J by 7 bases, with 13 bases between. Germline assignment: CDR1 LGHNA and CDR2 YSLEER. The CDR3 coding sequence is TGCGCCAGCAGCCAAGTCACAGTTACCGGCGGGGAGCTGTTTTTT. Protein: CASSQVTVTGGELFF.

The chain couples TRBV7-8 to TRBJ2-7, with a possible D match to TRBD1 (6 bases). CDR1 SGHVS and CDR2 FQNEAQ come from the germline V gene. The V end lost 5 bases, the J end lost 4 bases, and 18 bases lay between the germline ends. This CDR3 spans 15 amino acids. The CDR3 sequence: CASSDRIDRSYEQYF. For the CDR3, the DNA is TGTGCCAGCAGCGATAGAATAGACAGGAGTTACGAGCAGTACTTC. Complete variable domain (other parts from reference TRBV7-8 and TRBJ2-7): GAGVSQSPRYKVAKRGQDVALRCDPISGHVSLFWYQQALGQGPEFLTYFQNEAQLDKSGLPSDRFFAERPEGSVSTLKIQRTQQEDSAVYLCASSDRIDRSYEQYFGPGTRLTVT.

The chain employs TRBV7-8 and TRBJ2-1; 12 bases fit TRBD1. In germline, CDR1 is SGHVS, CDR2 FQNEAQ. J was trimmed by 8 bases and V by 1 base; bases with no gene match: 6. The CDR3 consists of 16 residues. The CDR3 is CASSLGGTGGRDEQFF. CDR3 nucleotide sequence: TGTGCCAGCAGCTTAGGTGGGACAGGGGGCCGGGATGAGCAGTTCTTC.

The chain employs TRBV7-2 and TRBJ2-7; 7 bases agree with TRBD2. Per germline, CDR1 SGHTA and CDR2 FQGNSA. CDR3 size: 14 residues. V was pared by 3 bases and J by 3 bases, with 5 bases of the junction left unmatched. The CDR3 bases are TGTGCCAGCAGCTTTACTAGCGCGGACTACGAGCAGTACTTC. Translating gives CASSFTSADYEQYF.

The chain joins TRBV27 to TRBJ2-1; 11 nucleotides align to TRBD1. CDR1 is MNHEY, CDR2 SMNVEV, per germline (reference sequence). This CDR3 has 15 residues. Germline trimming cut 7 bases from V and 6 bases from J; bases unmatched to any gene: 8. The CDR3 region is CASNGWTGGLNEQFF. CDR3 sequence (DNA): TGTGCCAGCAATGGGTGGACAGGGGGCCTCAATGAGCAGTTCTTC.

In DNA, the CDR3 is TGTGCCAGCAGCTCCCATCAAGGACAGGGGGCGGCTGGCTACACCTTC. Translation gives CASSSHQGQGAAGYTF. The chain employs TRBV11-1 and TRBJ1-2; TRBD1 agrees at 11 bases. V trimming: 4 bases; J trimming: 7 bases; junction bases outside the gene matches: 11. Germline lookup yields CDR1 SGHAT and CDR2 FQDESV (reference sequence). CDR3 length: 16 residues.

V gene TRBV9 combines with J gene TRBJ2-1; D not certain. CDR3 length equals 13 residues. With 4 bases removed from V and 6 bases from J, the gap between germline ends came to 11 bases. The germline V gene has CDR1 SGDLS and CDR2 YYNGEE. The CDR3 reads CASSLQLGNEQFF. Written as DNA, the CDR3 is TGTGCCAGCAGCCTCCAACTTGGCAATGAGCAGTTCTTC.

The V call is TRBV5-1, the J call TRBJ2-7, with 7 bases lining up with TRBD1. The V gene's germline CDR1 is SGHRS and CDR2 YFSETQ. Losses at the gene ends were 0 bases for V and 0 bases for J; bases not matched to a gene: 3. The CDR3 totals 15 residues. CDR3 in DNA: TGCGCCAGCAGCTTGGGACAGGGTTACTCCTACGAGCAGTACTTC. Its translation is CASSLGQGYSYEQYF.

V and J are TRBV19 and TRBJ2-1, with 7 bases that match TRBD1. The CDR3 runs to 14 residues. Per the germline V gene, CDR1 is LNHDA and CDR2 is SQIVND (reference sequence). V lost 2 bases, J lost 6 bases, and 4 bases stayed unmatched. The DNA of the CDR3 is TGTGCCAGTAGTATACCGGGACAGATCAATGAGCAGTTCTTC. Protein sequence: CASSIPGQINEQFF.

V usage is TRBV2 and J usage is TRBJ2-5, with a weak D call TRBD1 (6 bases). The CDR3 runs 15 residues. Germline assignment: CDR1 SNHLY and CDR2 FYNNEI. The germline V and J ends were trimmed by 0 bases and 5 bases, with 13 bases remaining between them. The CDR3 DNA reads TGTGCCAGCAGTGAAGCAGGCAGGGGATGGGAGACCCAGTACTTC. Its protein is CASSEAGRGWETQYF.

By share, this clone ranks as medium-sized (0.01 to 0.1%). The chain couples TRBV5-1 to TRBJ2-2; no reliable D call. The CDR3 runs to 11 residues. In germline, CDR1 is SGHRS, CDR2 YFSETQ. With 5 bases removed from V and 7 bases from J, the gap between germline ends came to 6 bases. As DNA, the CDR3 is TGCGCCAGCAGGACGGGCGGGGAGCTGTTTTTT. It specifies CASRTGGELFF.

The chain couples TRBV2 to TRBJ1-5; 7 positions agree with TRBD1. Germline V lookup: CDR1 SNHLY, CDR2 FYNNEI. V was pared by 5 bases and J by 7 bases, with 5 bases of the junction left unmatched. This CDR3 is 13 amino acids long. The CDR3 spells CASSRQGQQPQHF. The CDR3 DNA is TGTGCCAGCAGTCGACAGGGCCAGCAGCCCCAGCATTTT.

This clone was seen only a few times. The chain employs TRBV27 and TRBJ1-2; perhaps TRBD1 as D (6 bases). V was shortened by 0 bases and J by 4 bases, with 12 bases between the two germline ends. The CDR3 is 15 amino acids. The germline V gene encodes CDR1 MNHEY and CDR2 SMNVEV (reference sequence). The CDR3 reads CASSLSGAHGYGYTF. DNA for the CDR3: TGTGCCAGCAGTTTATCGGGGGCCCATGGCTATGGCTACACCTTC.